This entry describes one T cell receptor (beta chain). The data belong to a study of blood T cell repertoires in COVID-19. Study context: Sample material is recorded as cDNA or gDNA derived from T cells, B-cell-depleted T cells, or PBMCs.

CDR3 length: 15 amino acids. Between the trimmed V and J ends, which lost 2 bases and 5 bases, there was a span of 12 bases. Germline V gene sequence: CDR1 LNHDA, CDR2 SQIVND (reference sequence). Authors' methods: Researchers report that nucleated cell counts were estimated from reference gene primer amplification. Measured with immunoSEQ multiplex PCR; TCRdb has only the in-frame clones, and not every one. V and J calls plus clone size are reproduced from that table; the DNA served to infer D and trimming. The data hold around 230,000 clones, with around 88% observed a single time. This chain connects TRBV19 to TRBJ1-4; D gene ambiguous. This clonotype was sampled from a woman aged 45 to 65 with acute or convalescent COVID-19. Sequenced sample: peripheral blood. CDR3 bases: TGTGCCAGTAGTATATGGGCAGGCAAAAATGAAAAACTGTTTTTT. Translating it yields CASSIWAGKNEKLFF.